Below, 3 T cell receptor beta chains from the same sample are listed, as sequenced in a study of T cell responses to AZD1222 COVID-19 vaccine. Generated by immunoSEQ multiplex PCR, the TCRdb table keeps only in-frame clones and is missing some. This sample has over 120,000 clones, with roughly 87% found just once. Source: peripheral blood, taken 28 days after the second AZD1222 dose. The receptors were sampled from an adult who received the AZD1222 COVID-19 vaccine.

This clone was detected only once. The gene calls are TRBV6-4 and TRBJ1-5; a weak D match, TRBD1 (6 bases). The V and J ends lost 4 bases and 3 bases respectively, with 13 bases between them. The CDR3 has 15 residues. CDR1 is MRHNA, CDR2 SNTAGT, per germline. The chain's CDR3 is CASSVRTEPNQPQHF. The DNA of the CDR3 is TGTGCCAGCAGTGTTAGGACAGAACCCAATCAGCCCCAGCATTTT.

The CDR3 sequence: CASSPGQYMGVAFF. In nucleotides, the CDR3 is TGTGCCAGCAGTCCGGGACAGTACATGGGTGTAGCTTTCTTT. V usage is TRBV28 and J usage is TRBJ1-1, with 7 bases fitting TRBD1. The J segment lost 10 bases and the V segment lost 5 bases, leaving 13 bases of the junction unmatched. This CDR3 contains 14 residues. The germline gives CDR1 MDHEN, CDR2 SYDVKM.

This clone was counted once. This sequence joins TRBV7-9 and TRBJ2-5, with 11 bases aligning to TRBD2. Germline CDR1 and CDR2: SEHNR and FQNEAQ (reference sequence). The CDR3 sequence is 14 residues long. Germline trimming cut 4 bases from V and 4 bases from J; bases unmatched to any gene: 2. The CDR3 sequence is CASSSGLAGETQYF. The CDR3 region has the DNA TGTGCCAGCAGCTCCGGACTAGCGGGAGAGACCCAGTACTTC.